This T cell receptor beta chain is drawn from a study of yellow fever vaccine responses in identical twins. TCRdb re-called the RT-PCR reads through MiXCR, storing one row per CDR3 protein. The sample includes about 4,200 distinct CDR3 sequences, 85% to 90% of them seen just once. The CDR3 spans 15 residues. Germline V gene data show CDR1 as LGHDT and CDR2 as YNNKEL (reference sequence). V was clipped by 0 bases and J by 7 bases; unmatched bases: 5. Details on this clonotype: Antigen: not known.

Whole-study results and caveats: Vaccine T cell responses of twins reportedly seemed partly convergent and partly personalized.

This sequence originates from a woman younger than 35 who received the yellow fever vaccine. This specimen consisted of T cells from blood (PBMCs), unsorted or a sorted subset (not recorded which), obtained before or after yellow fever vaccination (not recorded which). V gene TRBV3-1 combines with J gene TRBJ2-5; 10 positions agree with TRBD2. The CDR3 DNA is TGTGCCAGCAGCCAAGAACTAGCGGGGTTCTCGACCCAGTACTTC. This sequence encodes CASSQELAGFSTQYF.